Listed here are 8 T cell receptor beta chains from one sample, sequenced in a study of T cells in Graves' hyperthyroidism and ophthalmopathy. It was RNA transcripts that yielded the amplified TCR beta CDR3 regions. The TCR CDR3 first-round RT-PCR relied on the HTBI primer set. TCRdb processed the multiplex PCR reads anew with MiXCR; each CDR3 protein has one entry. The profile covers 500,000 to 800,000 distinct CDR3 sequences, with around 13% appearing a single time and around 12% taken by the ten largest. Sequencing was carried out using blood. These receptors all come from a woman in her 50s with Graves' ophthalmopathy.

The rearrangement uses TRBV11-2 and TRBJ2-1; D is possibly TRBD2 (5 bases). The CDR3 is 16 residues long. Germline V lookup: CDR1 SGHAT, CDR2 FQNNGV. The V end lost 3 bases, the J end lost 2 bases, and 14 bases lay between the germline ends. Here the CDR3 DNA reads TGTGCCAGCAGCTTGAGGGCGATCCTACCCTACAATGAGCAGTTCTTC. This translates into CASSLRAILPYNEQFF.

Worth noting for this clonotype: A much larger clone sits a single nucleotide away, making a read error possible. This rearrangement joins TRBV3-1 to TRBJ1-6; D perhaps matches TRBD1 (6 bases). Germline V CDR1 and CDR2: LGHDT, YNNKEL (reference sequence). This CDR3 comprises 14 residues. In DNA form, the CDR3 reads TGTACCAGCAGCAATCTCAGGGGAAATTCACCCCTCCACTTT. This gives the protein CTSSNLRGNSPLHF. The entire variable domain, with the rest obtained from reference TRBV3-1 and TRBJ1-6, is as follows: DTAVSQTPKYLVTQMGNDKSIKCEQNLGHDTMYWYKQDSKKFLKIMFSYNNKELIINETVPNRFSPKSPDKAHLNLHINSLELGDSAVYFCTSSNLRGNSPLHFGNGTRLTVT.

Ten or more counts support this clonotype. CDR3 coding DNA: TGTGCCTGGACCCAATTACAGGGGACTGAAGCTTTCTTT. Translating it yields CAWTQLQGTEAFF. The chain combines TRBV30 with TRBJ1-1; 7 bases agree with TRBD1. Germline loops: CDR1 GTSNPN, CDR2 SVGIG (reference sequence). The CDR3 has 13 residues. Unmatched junction bases numbered 7, after V lost 4 bases and J lost 5 bases.

In DNA form, the CDR3 reads TGTGCCACAGGGCTTTTGGGGAGGACTGAAGCTTTCTTT. Protein: CATGLLGRTEAFF. The rearrangement joins TRBV6-1 to TRBJ1-1; possible D gene TRBD1, 5 bases. The V end was cut by 10 bases, the J end by 5 bases, with 17 bases between. The CDR3 totals 13 residues. Germline-derived CDR1 and CDR2 are MNHNS and SASEGT.

This clonotype was recorded many times. The V and J genes are TRBV28 and TRBJ2-3, with D possibly TRBD2 on 5 matching bases. This CDR3 region has 12 residues. Trimming left V 3 bases short and J 8 bases short, with 9 bases between. Germline V CDR1 and CDR2: MDHEN, SYDVKM. CDR3 nucleotide sequence: TGTGCCAGCAGTTTCAGACGGGGTACGCAGTATTTT. This codes for CASSFRRGTQYF.

A few counts support this clonotype. V is TRBV10-3 and J is TRBJ2-1; TRBD1 or TRBD2 may be the D gene (5 bases each). The CDR3 consists of 16 residues. Trimming stripped 5 bases from V and 2 bases from J, with 16 bases between. Germline V gene lookup returns CDR1 ENHRY and CDR2 SYGVKD. The CDR3 sequence is CAISRPGTRAYNEQFF. DNA for the CDR3: TGTGCCATCAGTCGTCCCGGGACCCGGGCCTACAATGAGCAGTTCTTC.

This clonotype was seen ten or more times. The DNA of the CDR3 is TGCAGTGCTAGAGATGACAGACGGGAAGGGGGCTACACCTTC. Translation gives CSARDDRREGGYTF. This rearrangement joins TRBV20-1 to TRBJ1-2; D may be TRBD1 (5 bases). Trimming left V 0 bases short and J 8 bases short, with 16 bases between. The CDR3 covers 14 residues. Germline CDR1 is DFQATT and CDR2 is SNEGSKA (reference sequence).

This clonotype appeared many times. The V gene is TRBV7-6, the J gene TRBJ1-3; no definite D call. Deletions cut 0 bases from V and 5 bases from J, with 14 bases between. The CDR3 is 16 residues long. Germline assignment: CDR1 SGHVS and CDR2 FNYEAQ. The DNA for the CDR3 is TGTGCCAGCAGCTTAGCGTCGGTAGGGATGCGAAACACCATATATTTT. Encoded protein: CASSLASVGMRNTIYF.